These 17 T cell receptor beta chains originate from one sample sequenced in a study of blood T cell repertoires in COVID-19. The data were produced by immunoSEQ multiplex PCR, yet TCRdb's version contains in-frame clones alone and is incomplete. The repertoire holds 95,000 to 100,000 clones, with 70% to 85% as singletons. The sample comprised peripheral blood. These receptors were obtained from a woman aged 55-70 years with acute or convalescent COVID-19.

This clone was detected once. The chain combines TRBV29-1 with TRBJ2-1; D not resolved. V gave up 5 bases and J gave up 7 bases, with 6 bases separating them. CDR3 size: 10 residues. CDR1 and CDR2 from the germline V gene are SQVTM and ANQGSEA. CDR3 coding DNA: TGCAGCGTTTTCGTTAATGAGCAGTTCTTC. It specifies CSVFVNEQFF.

V gene TRBV10-3 combines with J gene TRBJ1-2; 8 nucleotides line up with TRBD1. Losses at the gene ends were 2 bases for V and 5 bases for J; bases not matched to a gene: 10. Germline values: CDR1 ENHRY, CDR2 SYGVKD. CDR3 length equals 16 residues. For the CDR3, the DNA is TGTGCCATCAGTGAGGACGACAGGGGAGGGGAGTATGGCTACACCTTC. Its translation: CAISEDDRGGEYGYTF.

The rearrangement joins TRBV10-3 to TRBJ2-7; 10 nucleotides agree with TRBD2. CDR3 length: 12 amino acids. Trimming cost V 11 bases and J 3 bases; bases outside gene matches: 4. Germline V gene lookup returns CDR1 ENHRY and CDR2 SYGVKD. The CDR3 nucleotides read TGTGCCGTAGGACTAGCGGACTACGAGCAGTACTTC. Translation: CAVGLADYEQYF.

The V call is TRBV5-1, the J call TRBJ2-2; 8 bases are a match to TRBD1. Unmatched junction bases numbered 4, after V lost 4 bases and J lost 5 bases. Germline V CDR1 and CDR2: SGHRS, YFSETQ. The CDR3 length is 14 residues. The CDR3 DNA reads as TGCGCCAGCAGCGTGACAGGGGCGACCGGGGAGCTGTTTTTT. Protein: CASSVTGATGELFF.

The chain combines TRBV2 with TRBJ2-7, with D tentatively TRBD1 (5 bases). The CDR3 runs to 12 residues. Germline-derived CDR1 and CDR2 are SNHLY and FYNNEI. V lost 6 bases and J 6 bases, leaving 12 bases between the germline ends. Here the CDR3 reads CASSREGREQYF. CDR3 DNA sequence: TGTGCCAGCAGCAGGGAAGGGCGCGAGCAGTACTTC.

V usage is TRBV7-3 and J usage is TRBJ1-1; 11 bases agree with TRBD1. The length of the CDR3 is 14 residues. CDR1 is SGHTA and CDR2 is FQGTGA in the germline V gene. The ends lost 5 bases at V and 4 bases at J; junction bases unmatched: 3. The CDR3 sequence is CASSTGTGGTEAFF. CDR3 nucleotide sequence: TGTGCCAGCAGCACCGGGACAGGGGGCACTGAAGCTTTCTTT.

This CDR3 is CASSQVPTGVSGNTIYF. CDR3 bases: TGTGCCAGCAGCCAAGTACCAACAGGGGTCTCTGGAAACACCATATATTTT. This chain joins TRBV3-1 (or the pseudogene TRBV3-2) and TRBJ1-3, with 7 nucleotides matching TRBD1. V dropped 1 base and J dropped 0; count of bases not matched to a gene: 6. The CDR3 consists of 17 residues. Germline loops: CDR1 LGHDT, CDR2 YNNKEL (reference sequence).

V and J are TRBV5-1 and TRBJ1-1; 9 bases are a match to TRBD1. V was clipped by 3 bases and J by 6 bases; unmatched bases: 6. Germline V lookup: CDR1 SGHRS, CDR2 YFSETQ. The CDR3 covers 14 residues. The CDR3 DNA sequence: TGCGCCAGCAGCTCCCGGACAGGGGATGCTGAAGCTTTCTTT. This codes for CASSSRTGDAEAFF.

The chain carries TRBV5-6 and TRBJ1-2, with D maybe TRBD1 (6 bases). Germline assignment: CDR1 SGHDT and CDR2 YYEEEE. The CDR3 loop spans 19 amino acids. Trimming removed 1 base at V and 0 bases at J, with 22 bases between. The CDR3 DNA reads as TGTGCCAGCAGCTTGTATGTTTGGCCAGGGGCCCCCACTAACTATGGCTACACCTTC. This sequence encodes CASSLYVWPGAPTNYGYTF.

The rearrangement joins TRBV21-1 to TRBJ2-7; the table names TRBD2, a call not compared with the DNA. TRBV21-1 represents a pseudogene. There are 15 residues in the CDR3. The chain's CDR3 is CASSKGGAEGRRQYF. As DNA, the CDR3 is TGTGCCAGCAGCAAAGGTGGTGCTGAGGGCCGCAGGCAGTACTTC.

The chain joins TRBV10-1 to TRBJ2-3; a weak D match, TRBD2 (6 bases). The CDR3 spans 13 residues. The germline gives CDR1 WNHNN, CDR2 SYGVQD (reference sequence). The V end was cut by 6 bases, the J end by 1 base, with 8 bases between. CDR3 loop: CASSVAGTDTQYF. CDR3 bases: TGCGCCAGCAGCGTAGCGGGCACAGATACGCAGTATTTT.

This chain links TRBV19 with TRBJ2-6; D is unclear. Trimming removed 2 bases at V and 2 bases at J, with 4 bases between. CDR3 length equals 14 residues. The germline CDR1 and CDR2 sequences are LNHDA and SQIVND (reference sequence). For the CDR3, the DNA is TGTGCCAGTAGTATACGTGCTGGGGCCAACGTCCTGACTTTC. Its translation: CASSIRAGANVLTF.

V and J are TRBV28 and TRBJ2-4; tentatively, D is TRBD1 (6 bases). V was cut by 6 bases and J by 11 bases, with 14 bases left in between. Germline V gene sequence: CDR1 MDHEN, CDR2 SYDVKM. The CDR3 consists of 12 residues. CDR3 DNA: TGTGCCAGCAGCCTTACAGGGAATCTTCAGTACTTC. Its protein product is CASSLTGNLQYF.

The CDR3 reads CASSLGTGAEAFF. In DNA form, the CDR3 reads TGTGCCAGCAGCCTCGGGACAGGCGCTGAAGCTTTCTTT. This chain joins TRBV7-3 and TRBJ1-1, with 8 bases that match TRBD1. Germline V gene lookup returns CDR1 SGHTA and CDR2 FQGTGA. V lost 5 bases, J lost 6 bases, and 5 bases stayed unmatched. The CDR3 is made up of 13 amino acids.

The rearrangement links TRBV7-2 to TRBJ1-2; D gene uncertain. The CDR3 contains 16 residues. Trimming stripped 1 base from V and 5 bases from J, with 17 bases between. Germline CDR1 reads SGHTA; CDR2 reads FQGNSA. The CDR3, as DNA: TGTGCCAGCAGCTTAGGCAGTTTTGGACGGGAGTATGGCTACACCTTC. Residues: CASSLGSFGREYGYTF. The variable domain in full, with the rest retrieved from reference TRBV7-2 and TRBJ1-2, is GAGVSQSPSNKVTEKGKDVELRCDPISGHTALYWYRQSLGQGLEFLIYFQGNSAPDKSGLPSDRFSAERTGGSVSTLTIQRTQQEDSAVYLCASSLGSFGREYGYTFGSGTRLTVV.

This clone was detected once. The chain carries TRBV10-2 and TRBJ1-1; D not certain. The germline CDR1 and CDR2 sequences are WSHSY and SAAADI. Trimming shortened V by 8 bases and J by 0 bases, and 16 bases separated the two germline ends. The CDR3 is 15 residues long. CDR3 coding DNA: TGCGCCAGCTCGGTGGGTCAGGTCTTGAACACTGAAGCTTTCTTT. Encoded protein: CASSVGQVLNTEAFF.

CDR3 coding DNA: TGTGCCAGTAGTTTTTTGTGGGGACTAACTAATGAAAAACTGTTTTTT. Protein product: CASSFLWGLTNEKLFF. This chain links TRBV19 with TRBJ1-4; D might be TRBD1 (5 bases). Trimming stripped 5 bases from V and 1 base from J, with 14 bases between. Germline CDR1 and CDR2: LNHDA and SQIVND (reference sequence). The CDR3 is made up of 16 amino acids.